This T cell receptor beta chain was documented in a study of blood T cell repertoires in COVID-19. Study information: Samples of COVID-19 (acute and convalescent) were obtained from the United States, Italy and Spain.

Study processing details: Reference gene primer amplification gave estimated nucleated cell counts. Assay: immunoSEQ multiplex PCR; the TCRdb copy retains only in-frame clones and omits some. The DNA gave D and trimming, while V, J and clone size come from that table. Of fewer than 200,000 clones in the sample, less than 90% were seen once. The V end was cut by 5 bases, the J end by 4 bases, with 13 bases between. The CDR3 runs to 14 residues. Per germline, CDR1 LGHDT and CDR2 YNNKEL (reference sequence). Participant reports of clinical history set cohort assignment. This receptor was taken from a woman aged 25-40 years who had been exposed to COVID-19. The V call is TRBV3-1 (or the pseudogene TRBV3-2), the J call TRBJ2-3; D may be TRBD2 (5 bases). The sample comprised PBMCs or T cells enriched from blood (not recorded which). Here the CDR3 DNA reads TGTGCCAGCAGCGCGCGGGCCCGCGCAGATACGCAGTATTTT. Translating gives CASSARARADTQYF.